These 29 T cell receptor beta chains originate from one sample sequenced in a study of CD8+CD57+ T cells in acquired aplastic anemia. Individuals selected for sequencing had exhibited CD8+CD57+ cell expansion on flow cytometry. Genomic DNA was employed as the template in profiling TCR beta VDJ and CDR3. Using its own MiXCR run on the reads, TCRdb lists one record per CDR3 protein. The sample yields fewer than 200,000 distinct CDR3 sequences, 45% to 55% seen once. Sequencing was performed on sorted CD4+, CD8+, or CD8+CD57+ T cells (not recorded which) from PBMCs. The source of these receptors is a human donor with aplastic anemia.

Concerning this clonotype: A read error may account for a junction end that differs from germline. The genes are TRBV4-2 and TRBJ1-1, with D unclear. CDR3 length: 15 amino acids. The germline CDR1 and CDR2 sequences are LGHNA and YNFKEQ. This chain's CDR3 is CACSQVVRGRGEAFF. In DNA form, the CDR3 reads TGTGCCTGCAGCCAAGTTGTTAGAGGTCGAGGTGAAGCTTTCTTT.

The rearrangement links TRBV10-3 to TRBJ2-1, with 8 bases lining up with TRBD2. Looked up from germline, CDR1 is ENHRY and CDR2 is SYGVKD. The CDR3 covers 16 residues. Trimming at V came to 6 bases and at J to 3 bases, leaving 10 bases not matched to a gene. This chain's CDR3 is CAIRMGLAGGYNEQFF. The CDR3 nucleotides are TGTGCCATCAGGATGGGTCTAGCGGGTGGCTACAATGAGCAGTTCTTC.

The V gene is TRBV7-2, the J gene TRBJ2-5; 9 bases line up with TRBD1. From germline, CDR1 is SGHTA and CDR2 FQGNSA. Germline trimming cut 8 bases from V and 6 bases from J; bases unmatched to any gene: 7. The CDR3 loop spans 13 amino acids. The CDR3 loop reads CASADRGWQTQYF. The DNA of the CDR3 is TGTGCCAGCGCGGACAGGGGCTGGCAGACCCAGTACTTC.

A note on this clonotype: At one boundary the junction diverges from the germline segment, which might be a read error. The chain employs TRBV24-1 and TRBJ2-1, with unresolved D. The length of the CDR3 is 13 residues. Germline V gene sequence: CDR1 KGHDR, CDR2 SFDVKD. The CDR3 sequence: CATSGLVVGEQFF. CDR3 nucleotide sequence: TGTGCCACCAGTGGTTTGGTTGTCGGTGAGCAGTTCTTC.

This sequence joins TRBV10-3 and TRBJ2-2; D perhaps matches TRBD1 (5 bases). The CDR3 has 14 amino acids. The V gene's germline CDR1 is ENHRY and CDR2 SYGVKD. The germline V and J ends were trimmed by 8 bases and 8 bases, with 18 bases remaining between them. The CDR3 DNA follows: TGTGCCATCCAAGGGGCAGGGATCACTGGGGAGCTGTTTTTT. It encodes CAIQGAGITGELFF.

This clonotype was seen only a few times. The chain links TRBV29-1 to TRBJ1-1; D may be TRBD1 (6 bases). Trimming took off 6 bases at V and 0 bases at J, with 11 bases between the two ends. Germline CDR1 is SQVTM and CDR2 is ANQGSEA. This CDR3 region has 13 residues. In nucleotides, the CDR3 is TGCAGCGTCCATTCAGGGGTGAACACTGAAGCTTTCTTT. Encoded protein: CSVHSGVNTEAFF.

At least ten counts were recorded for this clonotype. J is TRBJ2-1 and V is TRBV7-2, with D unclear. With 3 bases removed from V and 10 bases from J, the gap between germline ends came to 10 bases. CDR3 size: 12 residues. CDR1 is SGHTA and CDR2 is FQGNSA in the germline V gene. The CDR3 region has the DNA TGTGCCAGCAGCTTCAACGGACCAGAGCAGTTCTTC. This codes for CASSFNGPEQFF.

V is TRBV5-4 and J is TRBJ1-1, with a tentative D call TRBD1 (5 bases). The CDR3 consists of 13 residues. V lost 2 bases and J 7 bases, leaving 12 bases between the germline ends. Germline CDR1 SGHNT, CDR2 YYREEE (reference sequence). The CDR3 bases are TGTGCCAGCAGCTTTGGTACAACAGGTGAAGCTTTCTTT. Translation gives CASSFGTTGEAFF.

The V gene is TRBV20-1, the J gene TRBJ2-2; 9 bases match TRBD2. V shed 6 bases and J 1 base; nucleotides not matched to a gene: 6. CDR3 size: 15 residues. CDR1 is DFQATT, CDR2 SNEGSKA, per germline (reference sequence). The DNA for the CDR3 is TGCAGTGCCCTACTGCGGGGGGGGAACACCGGGGAGCTGTTTTTT. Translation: CSALLRGGNTGELFF.

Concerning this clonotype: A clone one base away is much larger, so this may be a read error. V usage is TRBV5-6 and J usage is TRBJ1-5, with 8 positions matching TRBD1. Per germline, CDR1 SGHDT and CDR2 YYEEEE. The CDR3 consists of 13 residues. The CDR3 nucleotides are TGTACCACTTCGACAGGGGCTAATCAGCCCCAGCATTTT. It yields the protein CTTSTGANQPQHF.

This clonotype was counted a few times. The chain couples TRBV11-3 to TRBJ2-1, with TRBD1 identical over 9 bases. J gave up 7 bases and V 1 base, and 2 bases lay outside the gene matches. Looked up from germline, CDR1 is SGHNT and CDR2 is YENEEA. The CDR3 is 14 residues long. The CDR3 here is CASSLGTGVNEQFF. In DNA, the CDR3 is TGTGCCAGCAGCTTAGGGACAGGGGTAAATGAGCAGTTCTTC.

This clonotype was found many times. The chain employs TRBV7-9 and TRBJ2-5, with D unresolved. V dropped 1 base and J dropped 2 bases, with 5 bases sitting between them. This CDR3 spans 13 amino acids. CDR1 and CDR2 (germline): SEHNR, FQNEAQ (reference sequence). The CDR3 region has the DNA TGTGCCAGCAGCTTAGGCTTTCAAGAGACCCAGTACTTC. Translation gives CASSLGFQETQYF.

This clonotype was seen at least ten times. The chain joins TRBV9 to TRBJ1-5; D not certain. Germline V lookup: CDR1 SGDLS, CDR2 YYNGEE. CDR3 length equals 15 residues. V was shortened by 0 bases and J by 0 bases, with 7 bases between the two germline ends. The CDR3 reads CASSVGPYSNQPQHF. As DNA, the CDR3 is TGTGCCAGCAGCGTAGGACCTTATAGCAATCAGCCCCAGCATTTT.

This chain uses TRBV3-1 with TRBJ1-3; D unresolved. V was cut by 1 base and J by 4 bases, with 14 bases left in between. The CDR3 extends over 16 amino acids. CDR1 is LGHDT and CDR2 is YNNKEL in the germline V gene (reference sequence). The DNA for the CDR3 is TGTGCCAGCAGCCAAGTACAGTCACGGCGGGGAAACACCATATATTTT. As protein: CASSQVQSRRGNTIYF. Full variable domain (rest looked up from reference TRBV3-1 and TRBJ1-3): DTAVSQTPKYLVTQMGNDKSIKCEQNLGHDTMYWYKQDSKKFLKIMFSYNNKELIINETVPNRFSPKSPDKAHLNLHINSLELGDSAVYFCASSQVQSRRGNTIYFGEGSWLTVV.

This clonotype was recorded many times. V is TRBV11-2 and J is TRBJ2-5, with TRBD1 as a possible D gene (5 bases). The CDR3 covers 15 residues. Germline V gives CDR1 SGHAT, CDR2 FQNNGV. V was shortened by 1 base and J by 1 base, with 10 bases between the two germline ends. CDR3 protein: CASSLGARVQETQYF. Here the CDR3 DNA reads TGTGCCAGCAGCTTAGGTGCCAGGGTCCAAGAGACCCAGTACTTC. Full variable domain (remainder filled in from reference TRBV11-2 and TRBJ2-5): EAGVAQSPRYKIIEKRQSVAFWCNPISGHATLYWYQQILGQGPKLLIQFQNNGVVDDSQLPKDRFSAERLKGVDSTLKIQPAKLEDSAVYLCASSLGARVQETQYFGPGTRLLVL.

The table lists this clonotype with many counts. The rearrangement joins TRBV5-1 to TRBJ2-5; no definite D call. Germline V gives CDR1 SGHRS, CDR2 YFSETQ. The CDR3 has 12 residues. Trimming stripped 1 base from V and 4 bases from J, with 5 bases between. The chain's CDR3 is CASSLPPETQYF. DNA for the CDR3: TGCGCCAGCAGCTTGCCCCCAGAGACCCAGTACTTC.

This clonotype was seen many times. The CDR3 bases are TGTGCCACCAGCAGAGGCCCCGGGACTCCGAACACCGGGGAGCTGTTTTTT. Translating gives CATSRGPGTPNTGELFF. The chain employs TRBV15 and TRBJ2-2; D may be TRBD2 (6 bases). This CDR3 comprises 17 residues. V gave up 1 base and J gave up 0 bases, with 12 bases separating them. The germline V gene has CDR1 LNHNV and CDR2 YYDKDF (reference sequence).

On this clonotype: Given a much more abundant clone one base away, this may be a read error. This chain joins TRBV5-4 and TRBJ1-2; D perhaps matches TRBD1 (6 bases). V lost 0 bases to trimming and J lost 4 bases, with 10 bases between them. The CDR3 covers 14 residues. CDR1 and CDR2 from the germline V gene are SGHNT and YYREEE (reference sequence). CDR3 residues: CASSLEDSPYGYTF. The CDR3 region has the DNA TGTGCCAGCAGCTTGGAGGACAGTCCCTATGGCTACACCTTC.

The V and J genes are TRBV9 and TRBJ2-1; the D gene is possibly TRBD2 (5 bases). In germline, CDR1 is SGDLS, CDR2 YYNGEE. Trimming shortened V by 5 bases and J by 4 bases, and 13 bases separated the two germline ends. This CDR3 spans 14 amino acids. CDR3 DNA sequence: TGTGCCAGCAGGCTCGGACTGGAATACAATGAGCAGTTCTTC. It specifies CASRLGLEYNEQFF. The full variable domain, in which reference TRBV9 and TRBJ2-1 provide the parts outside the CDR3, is DSGVTQTPKHLITATGQRVTLRCSPRSGDLSVYWYQQSLDQGLQFLIQYYNGEERAKGNILERFSAQQFPDLHSELNLSSLELGDSALYFCASRLGLEYNEQFFGPGTRLTVL.

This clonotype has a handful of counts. The CDR3 here is CASSEGFGSYEQYF. DNA for the CDR3: TGTGCCAGTTCGGAGGGATTTGGGTCCTACGAGCAGTACTTC. The chain recombines TRBV19 with TRBJ2-7; possible D gene TRBD2, 6 bases. The CDR3 has 14 residues. Germline V lookup: CDR1 LNHDA, CDR2 SQIVND (reference sequence). Trimming cost V 8 bases and J 1 base, with 15 bases left between them.

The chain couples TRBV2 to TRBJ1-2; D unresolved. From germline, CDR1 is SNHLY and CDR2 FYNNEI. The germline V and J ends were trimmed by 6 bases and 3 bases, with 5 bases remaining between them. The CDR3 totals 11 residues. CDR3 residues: CASRGDYGYTF. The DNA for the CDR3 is TGTGCCAGCAGGGGCGACTATGGCTACACCTTC.

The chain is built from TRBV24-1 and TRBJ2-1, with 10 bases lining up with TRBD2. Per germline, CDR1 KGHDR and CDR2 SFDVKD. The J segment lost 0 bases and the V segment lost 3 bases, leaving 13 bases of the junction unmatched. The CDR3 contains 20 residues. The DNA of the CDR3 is TGTGCCACCAGTGATCCCGGGACTAGCGAGGACTCAAGCTCCTACAATGAGCAGTTCTTC. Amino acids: CATSDPGTSEDSSSYNEQFF.

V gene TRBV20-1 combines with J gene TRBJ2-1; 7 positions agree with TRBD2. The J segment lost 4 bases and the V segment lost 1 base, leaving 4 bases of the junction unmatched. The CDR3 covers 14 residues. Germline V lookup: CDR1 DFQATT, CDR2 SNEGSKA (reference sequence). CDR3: CSARASGDYNEQFF. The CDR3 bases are TGCAGTGCTAGAGCTAGCGGCGATTACAATGAGCAGTTCTTC.

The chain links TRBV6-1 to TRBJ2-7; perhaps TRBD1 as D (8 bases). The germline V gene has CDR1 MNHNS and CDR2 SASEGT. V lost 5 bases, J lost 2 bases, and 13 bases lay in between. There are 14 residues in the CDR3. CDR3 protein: CASSLTGGAYEQYF. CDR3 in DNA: TGTGCCAGCAGTCTAACAGGGGGGGCCTACGAGCAGTACTTC.

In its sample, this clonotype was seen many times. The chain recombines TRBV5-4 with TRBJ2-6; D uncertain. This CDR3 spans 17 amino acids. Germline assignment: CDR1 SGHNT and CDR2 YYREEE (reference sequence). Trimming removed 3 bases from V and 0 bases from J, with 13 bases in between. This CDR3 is CASSSDGERSGANVLTF. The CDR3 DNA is TGTGCCAGCAGCTCCGACGGTGAGCGCTCTGGGGCCAACGTCCTGACTTTC.

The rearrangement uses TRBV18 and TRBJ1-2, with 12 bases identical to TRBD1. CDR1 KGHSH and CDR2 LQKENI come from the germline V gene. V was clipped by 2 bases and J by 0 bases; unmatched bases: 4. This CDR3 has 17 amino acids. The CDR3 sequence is CASSPGTGGTANYGYTF. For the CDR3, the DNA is TGTGCCAGCTCACCAGGGACAGGGGGCACTGCTAACTATGGCTACACCTTC.

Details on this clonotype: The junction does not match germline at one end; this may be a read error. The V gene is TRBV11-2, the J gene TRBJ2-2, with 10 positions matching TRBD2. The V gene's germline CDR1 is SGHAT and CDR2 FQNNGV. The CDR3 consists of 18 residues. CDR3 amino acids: CASSLDWGLAPNTGELSF. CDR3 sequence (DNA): TGTGCCAGCAGCTTAGATTGGGGACTAGCGCCGAACACCGGGGAGCTGTCTTTT.

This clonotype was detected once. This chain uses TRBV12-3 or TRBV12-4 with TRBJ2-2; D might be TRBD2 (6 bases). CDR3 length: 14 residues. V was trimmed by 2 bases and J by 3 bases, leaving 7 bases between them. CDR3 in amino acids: CASSLWGDTGELFF. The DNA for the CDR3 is TGTGCCAGCAGTTTATGGGGGGACACCGGGGAGCTGTTTTTT.

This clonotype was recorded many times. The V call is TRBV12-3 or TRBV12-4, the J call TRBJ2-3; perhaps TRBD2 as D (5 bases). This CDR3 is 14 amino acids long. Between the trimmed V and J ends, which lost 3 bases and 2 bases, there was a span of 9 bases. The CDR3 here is CASSFSRATDTQYF. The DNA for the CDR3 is TGTGCCAGCAGTTTCTCGCGGGCCACAGATACGCAGTATTTT.